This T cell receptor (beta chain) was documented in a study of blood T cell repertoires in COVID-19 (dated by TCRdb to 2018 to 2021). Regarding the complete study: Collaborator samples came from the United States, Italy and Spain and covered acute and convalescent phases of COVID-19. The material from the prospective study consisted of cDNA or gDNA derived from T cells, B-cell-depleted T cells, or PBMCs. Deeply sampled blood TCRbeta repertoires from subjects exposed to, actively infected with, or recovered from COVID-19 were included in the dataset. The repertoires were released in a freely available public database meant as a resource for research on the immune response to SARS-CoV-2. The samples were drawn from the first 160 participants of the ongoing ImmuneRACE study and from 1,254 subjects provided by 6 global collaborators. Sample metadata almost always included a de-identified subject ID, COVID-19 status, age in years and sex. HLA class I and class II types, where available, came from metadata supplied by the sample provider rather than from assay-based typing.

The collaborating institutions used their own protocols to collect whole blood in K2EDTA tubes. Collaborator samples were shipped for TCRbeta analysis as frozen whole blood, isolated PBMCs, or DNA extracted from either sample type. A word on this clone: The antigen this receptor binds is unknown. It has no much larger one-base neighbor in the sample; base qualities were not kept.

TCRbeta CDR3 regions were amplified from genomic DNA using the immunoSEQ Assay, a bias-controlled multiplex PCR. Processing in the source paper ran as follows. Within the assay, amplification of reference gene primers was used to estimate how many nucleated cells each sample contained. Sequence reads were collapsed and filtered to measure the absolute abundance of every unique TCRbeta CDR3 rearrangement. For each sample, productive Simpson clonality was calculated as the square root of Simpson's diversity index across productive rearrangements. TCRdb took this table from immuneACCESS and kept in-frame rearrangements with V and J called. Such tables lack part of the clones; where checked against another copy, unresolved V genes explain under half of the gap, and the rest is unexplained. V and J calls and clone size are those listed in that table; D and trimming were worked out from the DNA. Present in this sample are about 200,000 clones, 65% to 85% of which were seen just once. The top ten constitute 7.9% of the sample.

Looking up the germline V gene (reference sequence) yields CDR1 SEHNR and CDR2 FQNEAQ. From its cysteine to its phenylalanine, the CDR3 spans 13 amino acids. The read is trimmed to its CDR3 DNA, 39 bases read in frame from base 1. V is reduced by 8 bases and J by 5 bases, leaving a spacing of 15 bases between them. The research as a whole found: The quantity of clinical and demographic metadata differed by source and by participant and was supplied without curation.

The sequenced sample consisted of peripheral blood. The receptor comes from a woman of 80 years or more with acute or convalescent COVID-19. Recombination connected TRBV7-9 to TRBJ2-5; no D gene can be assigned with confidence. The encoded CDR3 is CASRKSSVETQYF. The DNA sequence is TGTGCCAGCCGCAAGAGCAGCGTGGAGACCCAGTACTTC.